Below are 8 T cell receptor beta chains sequenced from a single sample in a study of blood T cell repertoires in COVID-19. The data were produced by immunoSEQ multiplex PCR, yet TCRdb's version contains in-frame clones alone and is incomplete. The table records approximately 200,000 clones, 80% to 90% of them present only once. Sequenced input: peripheral blood. These receptors were taken from a woman over 75 with COVID-19, enrolled during active disease.

The chain joins TRBV4-1 to TRBJ2-4; D perhaps matches TRBD2 (5 bases). Germline V CDR1 and CDR2: MGHRA, YSYEKL. This CDR3 region has 18 residues. The V end lost 0 bases, the J end lost 0 bases, and 15 bases lay between the germline ends. CDR3 sequence: CASSQDLREVLAKNIQYF. The CDR3 DNA sequence: TGCGCCAGCAGCCAAGATCTCCGGGAAGTCCTAGCCAAAAACATTCAGTACTTC.

This chain connects TRBV2 to TRBJ2-7; 7 bases match TRBD1. The CDR3 is 15 amino acids. Germline V gives CDR1 SNHLY, CDR2 FYNNEI. V gave up 4 bases and J gave up 2 bases; unmatched junction bases: 8. CDR3 in amino acids: CASSARDRQAYEQYF. The CDR3 nucleotides are TGTGCCAGCAGTGCCCGGGACAGACAAGCCTACGAGCAGTACTTC. Full variable domain (remainder filled in from reference TRBV2 and TRBJ2-7): EPEVTQTPSHQVTQMGQEVILRCVPISNHLYFYWYRQILGQKVEFLVSFYNNEISEKSEIFDDQFSVERPDGSNFTLKIRSTKLEDSAMYFCASSARDRQAYEQYFGPGTRLTVT.

The chain joins TRBV11-2 to TRBJ1-4; 10 nucleotides align to TRBD1. Germline CDR1 reads SGHAT; CDR2 reads FQNNGV. The J segment lost 6 bases and the V segment lost 6 bases, leaving 7 bases of the junction unmatched. The CDR3 runs 15 residues. The CDR3 DNA reads TGTGCCAGCAGTTCTGGGACAGGGGTTTATGAAAAACTGTTTTTT. Translating gives CASSSGTGVYEKLFF.

V is TRBV7-9 and J is TRBJ2-1; maybe TRBD1 (6 bases). Deletions cut 6 bases from V and 0 bases from J, with 18 bases between. Germline CDR1 reads SEHNR; CDR2 reads FQNEAQ (reference sequence). This CDR3 spans 17 amino acids. CDR3 nucleotide sequence: TGTGCCAGCAGGACTGAAATCCAGGGGAGCTCCTACAATGAGCAGTTCTTC. Amino acid sequence: CASRTEIQGSSYNEQFF.

The J gene is TRBJ1-2, the V gene TRBV5-8; the D gene is possibly TRBD1 (6 bases). CDR1 SGHTS and CDR2 YDEGEE come from the germline V gene. V was shortened by 6 bases and J by 5 bases, with 17 bases between the two germline ends. This CDR3 comprises 14 residues. This chain's CDR3 is CASILQGSAYGYTF. CDR3 coding DNA: TGTGCCAGCATCCTACAGGGAAGTGCTTATGGCTACACCTTC.

The chain uses TRBV28 and TRBJ2-6; 7 bases are shared with TRBD1. This CDR3 region has 15 residues. After removal of 4 bases from V and 4 bases from J, the junction contained 4 bases not matched to a gene. Per germline, CDR1 MDHEN and CDR2 SYDVKM. The CDR3 DNA sequence: TGTGCCAGCAGTTCGACAGGGATCGGGGCCAACGTCCTGACTTTC. This codes for CASSSTGIGANVLTF. The entire variable domain, with the rest obtained from reference TRBV28 and TRBJ2-6, is as follows: DVKVTQSSRYLVKRTGEKVFLECVQDMDHENMFWYRQDPGLGLRLIYFSYDVKMKEKGDIPEGYSVSREKKERFSLILESASTNQTSMYLCASSSTGIGANVLTFGAGSRLTVL.

This clone was observed once. The chain uses TRBV19 and TRBJ1-3; D is ambiguous. Looked up from germline, CDR1 is LNHDA and CDR2 is SQIVND (reference sequence). Trimming removed 11 bases from V and 5 bases from J, with 10 bases in between. The CDR3 spans 11 residues. As DNA, the CDR3 is TGTGCCTGCCAGGTTCGAAACACCATATATTTT. Translated: CACQVRNTIYF.

This clone occurred once. The rearrangement uses TRBV12-2 and TRBJ2-2; TRBD2 is the table's D call and was not checked against the DNA. TRBV12-2 is deemed a pseudogene. The CDR3 extends over 20 amino acids. CDR3 coding DNA: TGTGCAAGTCGCCCGCCACCGGGACTAGCGGGGGGGCCCGGCACCGGGGAGCTGTTTTTT. Translated, it gives CASRPPPGLAGGPGTGELFF.